A single sample gave rise to the 22 T cell receptor beta chains below, sequenced in a study of CD8 T cells in ankylosing spondylitis. Findings and caveats of the study: Seven or eight highly homologous variants formed a TCR beta motif that appeared characteristic of ankylosing spondylitis blood.

No antigen has been identified for these receptors. MiXCR, applied by TCRdb to the 5' RACE reads, yields one record per CDR3 protein. The table includes fewer than 550,000 distinct CDR3 sequences, about 5% detected once. The sample was blood, either unsorted or a sorted T cell fraction (not recorded which). These receptors were collected from a male donor with ankylosing spondylitis.

This clonotype was observed many times. The CDR3 protein is CASSLRGALHQPQHF. CDR3 DNA: TGTGCCAGCAGCTTACGAGGGGCCCTCCATCAGCCCCAGCATTTT. The chain has TRBV7-2 and TRBJ1-5; a weak D match, TRBD1 (5 bases). Trimming took off 2 bases at V and 5 bases at J, with 13 bases between the two ends. The CDR3 sequence is 15 residues long. Germline assignment: CDR1 SGHTA and CDR2 FQGNSA.

This clonotype was seen at least ten times. The V gene is TRBV6-1, the J gene TRBJ1-1, with D unclear. Germline V gene sequence: CDR1 MNHNS, CDR2 SASEGT. The germline V and J ends were trimmed by 5 bases and 0 bases, with 16 bases remaining between them. The CDR3 length is 16 residues. CDR3 residues: CASSRLPTGVNTEAFF. The CDR3 coding sequence is TGTGCCAGCAGTCGACTACCTACCGGGGTGAACACTGAAGCTTTCTTT.

This clonotype was recorded many times. The DNA for the CDR3 is TGTGCCAGCAGCCGCGGGACTAGCGGGTTCTACGAGCAGTACTTC. Its protein product is CASSRGTSGFYEQYF. The chain uses TRBV11-2 and TRBJ2-7; 12 nucleotides match TRBD2. The V gene end was trimmed by 5 bases and the J gene end by 3 bases; junction bases not matched to a gene: 5. Germline values: CDR1 SGHAT, CDR2 FQNNGV. The CDR3 loop spans 15 amino acids.

This clonotype was seen ten or more times. This chain uses TRBV28 with TRBJ2-2; 7 bases fit TRBD1. The germline V gene has CDR1 MDHEN and CDR2 SYDVKM. The CDR3 totals 16 residues. V shed 7 bases, J shed 3 bases, and the junction held 11 bases outside the gene matches. CDR3 DNA sequence: TGTGCCAGCAAGACCTCGGACAGGACGGACACCGGGGAGCTGTTTTTT. Translated, it gives CASKTSDRTDTGELFF.

There are many counts of this clonotype. V usage is TRBV12-3 or TRBV12-4 and J usage is TRBJ2-1; 9 bases are a match to TRBD2. J lost 9 bases, V lost 2 bases, and 8 bases had no gene match. The CDR3 has 15 residues. In DNA form, the CDR3 reads TGTGCCAGCAGTTTAAGGGCGGGAGGGCCGTCTGAGCAGTTCTTC. Amino acids: CASSLRAGGPSEQFF.

Turning to this clonotype: A much larger clone sits a single nucleotide away, making a read error possible. The V call is TRBV11-2, the J call TRBJ1-2; D unclear. Trimming removed 6 bases at V and 1 base at J, with 6 bases between. Germline values: CDR1 SGHAT, CDR2 FQNNGV. The length of the CDR3 is 12 residues. The CDR3 sequence: CASSSLNYGYTF. Written as DNA, the CDR3 is TGTGCCAGCAGTTCCCTTAACTATGGCTACACCTTC.

This clonotype was seen many times. The V call is TRBV5-1, the J call TRBJ2-7; D unresolved. Germline CDR1 reads SGHRS; CDR2 reads YFSETQ. The ends were cut back, 3 bases at V and 0 bases at J, with 16 bases in the middle. This CDR3 contains 16 residues. The CDR3 DNA is TGCGCCAGCAGCTCCTCAGGATTTCAAAGCTCCTACGAGCAGTACTTC. Translating it yields CASSSSGFQSSYEQYF.

This clonotype was seen a handful of times. The chain joins TRBV5-1 to TRBJ2-5, with D maybe TRBD2 (5 bases). The V gene lost 4 bases and the J gene lost 3 bases, with 13 bases spanning the gap. In germline, CDR1 is SGHRS, CDR2 YFSETQ. The CDR3 totals 14 residues. CDR3 DNA sequence: TGCGCCAGCAGCAAGGACTCCGGGGAAGAGACCCAGTACTTC. It specifies CASSKDSGEETQYF.

This clonotype was recorded many times. The chain couples TRBV29-1 to TRBJ2-3; no clear D. The V end was cut by 0 bases, the J end by 3 bases, with 4 bases between. The CDR3 length is 12 residues. Looked up from germline, CDR1 is SQVTM and CDR2 is ANQGSEA. This chain's CDR3 is CSVEDGTDTQYF. DNA of the CDR3: TGCAGCGTTGAAGATGGGACAGATACGCAGTATTTT.

This clonotype was counted ten times or more. The chain couples TRBV7-3 to TRBJ2-5, with 10 nucleotides matching TRBD2. V lost 2 bases, J lost 1 base, and 4 bases stayed unmatched. CDR1 and CDR2 (germline): SGHTA, FQGTGA. CDR3 size: 16 residues. CDR3 protein: CASSLLAGEAQETQYF. CDR3 sequence (DNA): TGTGCCAGCAGCTTACTAGCGGGGGAGGCCCAAGAGACCCAGTACTTC.

The chain employs TRBV20-1 and TRBJ2-5; possibly TRBD1 or TRBD2 for D (5 bases each). V was cut by 5 bases and J by 6 bases, with 22 bases left in between. Germline V CDR1 and CDR2: DFQATT, SNEGSKA (reference sequence). The CDR3 is 15 residues long. In DNA, the CDR3 is TGCAGTGCTCACTTTCGGGACCCCTTAGGGCAGACCCAGTACTTC. Translated, it gives CSAHFRDPLGQTQYF.

A word on this clonotype: A much larger clonotype is one base distant, so this may be a read error. The V and J genes are TRBV4-3 and TRBJ2-1; D gene uncertain. Germline-derived CDR1 and CDR2 are LGHNA and YSLEER. The length of the CDR3 is 13 residues. The CDR3 DNA is TGCGTCAGCAGCCACTTTAGTGCTCCTGAGCAGTTCTTC. It codes for CVSSHFSAPEQFF.

On this clonotype: A much larger clone sits a single nucleotide away, making a read error possible. This sequence joins TRBV10-1 and TRBJ2-5; no clear D gene. Per germline, CDR1 WNHNN and CDR2 SYGVQD (reference sequence). CDR3 length: 13 amino acids. The CDR3 region is CTSSDRPTRTQYF. CDR3 DNA sequence: TGCACCAGCAGTGATCGGCCAACACGGACCCAGTACTTC.

This clonotype has a count of ten or more. The V gene is TRBV20-1, the J gene TRBJ2-5, with 15 bases identical to TRBD2. The CDR3 has 17 residues. Germline CDR1 and CDR2: DFQATT and SNEGSKA (reference sequence). V lost 5 bases, J lost 4 bases, and 11 bases stayed unmatched. In nucleotides, the CDR3 is TGCAGTGCTCCCGGACTAGCGGGAGGGCCTATACGAGAGACCCAGTACTTC. Its translation: CSAPGLAGGPIRETQYF.

Ten or more counts support this clonotype. This chain joins TRBV7-2 and TRBJ1-5; unclear D gene. The CDR3 runs 15 residues. Germline CDR1 reads SGHTA; CDR2 reads FQGNSA. Trimming took 4 bases from V and 3 from J, leaving 13 bases between them. This CDR3 reads CASSSHGDYNQPQHF. CDR3 sequence (DNA): TGTGCCAGCAGCTCCCATGGTGACTACAATCAGCCCCAGCATTTT. The variable domain in full, completed from reference TRBV7-2 and TRBJ1-5, reads GAGVSQSPSNKVTEKGKDVELRCDPISGHTALYWYRQSLGQGLEFLIYFQGNSAPDKSGLPSDRFSAERTGGSVSTLTIQRTQQEDSAVYLCASSSHGDYNQPQHFGDGTRLSIL.

This clonotype was observed many times. The chain combines TRBV18 with TRBJ2-5; D possibly uses TRBD1 or TRBD2 (5 bases each). V lost 0 bases and J 2 bases, leaving 13 bases between the germline ends. CDR3 length: 16 residues. The V gene's germline CDR1 is KGHSH and CDR2 LQKENI. The CDR3 loop is CASSPPSTGRQETQYF. The CDR3 nucleotides are TGTGCCAGCTCACCACCAAGTACGGGGCGACAAGAGACCCAGTACTTC.

This clonotype was found many times. The genes are TRBV28 and TRBJ1-5; TRBD1 aligns across 8 bases. The length of the CDR3 is 15 residues. Germline CDR1 reads MDHEN; CDR2 reads SYDVKM. The V gene end was trimmed by 0 bases and the J gene end by 2 bases; junction bases not matched to a gene: 0. The CDR3 sequence: CASSLWTGGNQPQHF. The CDR3 region has the DNA TGTGCCAGCAGTTTATGGACAGGGGGCAATCAGCCCCAGCATTTT.

In this sample, this clonotype turned up many times. This chain joins TRBV6-5 and TRBJ1-4; 10 positions agree with TRBD1. The germline V gene encodes CDR1 MNHEY and CDR2 SVGAGI. J lost 5 bases, V lost 1 base, and 1 base had no gene match. The CDR3 runs 15 residues. CDR3 residues: CASSYWTGGNEKLFF. DNA for the CDR3: TGTGCCAGCAGTTACTGGACAGGGGGAAATGAAAAACTGTTTTTT.

In its sample, this clonotype was seen a few times. The rearrangement links TRBV10-1 to TRBJ2-1; D may correspond to TRBD1 or TRBD2 (5 bases each). The V and J ends lost 2 bases and 0 bases respectively, with 11 bases between them. This CDR3 region has 16 residues. CDR1 is WNHNN, CDR2 SYGVQD, per germline (reference sequence). The chain's CDR3 is CASSEVAGSSYNEQFF. The CDR3 region has the DNA TGCGCCAGCAGTGAGGTGGCAGGGAGCTCCTACAATGAGCAGTTCTTC.

This clonotype has only a few counts. The chain uses TRBV20-1 and TRBJ1-2; TRBD1 matches 8 bases. This CDR3 has 15 residues. CDR1 and CDR2 from the germline V gene are DFQATT and SNEGSKA (reference sequence). V lost 0 bases, J lost 7 bases, and 10 bases stayed unmatched. As DNA, the CDR3 is TGCAGTGCTAGAGATCGTTGGCAGGGGGCGGCTGGCTACACCTTC. Encoded protein: CSARDRWQGAAGYTF.

This clonotype showed up many times. The V and J genes are TRBV6-2 or TRBV6-3 and TRBJ1-1, with D possibly TRBD1 on 5 matching bases. Trimming took off 6 bases at V and 6 bases at J, with 17 bases between the two ends. The CDR3 extends over 14 amino acids. Germline V gene data show CDR1 as MNHEY and CDR2 as SVGEGT. CDR3 sequence: CASRLLGPGAEAFF. The CDR3 DNA reads TGTGCCAGCAGACTTCTAGGGCCGGGGGCTGAAGCTTTCTTT.

With respect to this clonotype: A much bigger clone sits one base away, suggesting this may be a read error. This rearrangement joins TRBV28 to TRBJ2-1; 7 bases are a match to TRBD2. Germline V gene sequence: CDR1 MDHEN, CDR2 SYDVKM. This CDR3 is 15 amino acids long. Trimming took 5 bases from V and 4 from J; bases not matched to a gene: 8. CDR3 loop: CASSRQGLVYNEQFF. The CDR3 DNA is TGTGCCAGCAGTCGCCAAGGACTAGTTTACAATGAGCAGTTCTTC.